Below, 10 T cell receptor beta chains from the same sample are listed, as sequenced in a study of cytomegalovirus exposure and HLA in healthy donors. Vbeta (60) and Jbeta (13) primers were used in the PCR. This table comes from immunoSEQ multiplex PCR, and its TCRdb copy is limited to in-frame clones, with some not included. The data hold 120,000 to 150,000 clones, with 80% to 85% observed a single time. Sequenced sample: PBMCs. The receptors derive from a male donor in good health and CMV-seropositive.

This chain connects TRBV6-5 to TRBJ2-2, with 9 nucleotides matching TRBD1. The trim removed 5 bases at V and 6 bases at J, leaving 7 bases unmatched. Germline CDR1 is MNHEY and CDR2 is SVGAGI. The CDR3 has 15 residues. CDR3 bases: TGTGCCAGCAGTCCCGGGACAGGGCTCCCCGGGGAGCTGTTTTTT. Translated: CASSPGTGLPGELFF.

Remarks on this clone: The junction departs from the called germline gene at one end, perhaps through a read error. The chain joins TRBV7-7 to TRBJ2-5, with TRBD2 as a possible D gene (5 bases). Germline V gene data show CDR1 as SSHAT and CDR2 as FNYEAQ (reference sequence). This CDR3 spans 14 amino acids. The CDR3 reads CASSVDGTGETQYF. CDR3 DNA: TGTGCTAGCAGCGTCGACGGTACGGGGGAGACCCAGTACTTC.

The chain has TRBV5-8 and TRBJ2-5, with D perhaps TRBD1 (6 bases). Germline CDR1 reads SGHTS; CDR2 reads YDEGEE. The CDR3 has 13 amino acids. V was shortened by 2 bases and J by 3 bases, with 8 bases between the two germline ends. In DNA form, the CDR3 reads TGTGCCAGCAGCTTCAACAGGGAAGAGACCCAGTACTTC. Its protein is CASSFNREETQYF.

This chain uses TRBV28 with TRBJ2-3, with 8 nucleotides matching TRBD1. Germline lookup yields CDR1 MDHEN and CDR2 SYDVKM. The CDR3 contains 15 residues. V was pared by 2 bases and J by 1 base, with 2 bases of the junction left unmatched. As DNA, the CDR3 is TGTGCCAGCAGTTTACCGGGACAGGGCACAGATACGCAGTATTTT. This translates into CASSLPGQGTDTQYF.

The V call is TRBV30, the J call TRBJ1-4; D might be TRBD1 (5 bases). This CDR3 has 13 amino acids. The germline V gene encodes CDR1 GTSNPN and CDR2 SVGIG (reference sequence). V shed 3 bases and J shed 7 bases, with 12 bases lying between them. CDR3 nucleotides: TGTGCCTGGAGGGATCCGGGGGTTGAAAAACTGTTTTTT. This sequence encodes CAWRDPGVEKLFF.

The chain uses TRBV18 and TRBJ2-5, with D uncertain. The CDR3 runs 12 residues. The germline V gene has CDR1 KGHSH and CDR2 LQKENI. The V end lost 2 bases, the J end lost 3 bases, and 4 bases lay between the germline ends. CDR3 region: CASSPVEETQYF. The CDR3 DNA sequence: TGTGCCAGCTCACCAGTAGAAGAGACCCAGTACTTC.

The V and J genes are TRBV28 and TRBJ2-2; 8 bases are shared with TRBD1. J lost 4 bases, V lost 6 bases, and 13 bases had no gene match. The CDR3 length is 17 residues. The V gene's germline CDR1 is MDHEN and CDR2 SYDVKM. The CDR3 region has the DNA TGTGCCAGCAGCCAACCGAGGACAGGGAGAGGCACCGGGGAGCTGTTTTTT. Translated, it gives CASSQPRTGRGTGELFF.

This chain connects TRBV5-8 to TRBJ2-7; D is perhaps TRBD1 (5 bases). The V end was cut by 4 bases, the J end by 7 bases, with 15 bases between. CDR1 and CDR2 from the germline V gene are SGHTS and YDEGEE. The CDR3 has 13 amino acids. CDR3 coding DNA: TGTGCCAGCAGCCTCACGCCAGGGTCAGAGCAGTACTTC. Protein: CASSLTPGSEQYF.

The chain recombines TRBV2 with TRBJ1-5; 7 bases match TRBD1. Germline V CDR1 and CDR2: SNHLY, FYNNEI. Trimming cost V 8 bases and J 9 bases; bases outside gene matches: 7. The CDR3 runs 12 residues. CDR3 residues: CASGTAPRPQHF. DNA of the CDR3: TGTGCCAGCGGGACAGCGCCTCGGCCCCAGCATTTT.

DNA of the CDR3: TGTGCCAGTAGTATTGGGGGGGGACGGCTGAACACTGAAGCTTTCTTT. This encodes CASSIGGGRLNTEAFF. The chain employs TRBV19 and TRBJ1-1, with D perhaps TRBD1 (5 bases). Trimming removed 3 bases from V and 0 bases from J, with 14 bases in between. Germline CDR1 is LNHDA and CDR2 is SQIVND (reference sequence). The CDR3 has 16 amino acids.